This T cell receptor (beta chain) came from a study of T cell responses to AZD1222 COVID-19 vaccine. Study-level points and caveats: Once two AZD1222 doses were given, Spike-specific TCR breadth and depth went up. Most donors were white British, females outnumbered males, and clonal diversity was possibly underestimated. The study reported that nearly half of spike-specific TCRs target unmutated variant regions.

Using immunoSEQ multiplex PCR, the repertoire was profiled, and TCRdb retains in-frame clones only, with some absent. The table has over 150,000 clones, 75% to 95% seen once. Worth noting for this clone: Its antigen is unknown.

Unmatched junction bases numbered 8, after V lost 4 bases and J lost 1 base. CDR1 is SGHRS, CDR2 YFSETQ, per germline. The CDR3 is made up of 15 amino acids. The clonotype comes from an adult in good health. The sample was peripheral blood, taken on day 0 of AZD1222 vaccination. The chain couples TRBV5-1 to TRBJ2-7; 7 bases are shared with TRBD1. CDR3 in DNA: TGCGCCAGCAGCGAGGGGACAGCTGCGTCCTACGAGCAGTACTTC. Protein sequence: CASSEGTAASYEQYF.